Below, 25 T cell receptor beta chains from the same sample are listed, as sequenced in a study of cytomegalovirus exposure and HLA in healthy donors (dated by TCRdb to about 2017). The library was produced with the immunoSEQ multiplex PCR assay. For the multiplex PCR, a mixture combining 60 forward primers for TCR Vbeta segments and 13 reverse primers for TCR Jbeta segments was used. TCRdb took over this immuneACCESS table, retaining in-frame rearrangements with V and J assigned. Such tables are incomplete; in checked studies, under half of the missing clones stem from an unresolved V gene, and the remainder is unexplained. The sample table shows 100,000 to 150,000 clones, and around four fifths are seen once. The top ten constitute approximately 1.2% of the sample. The sample comprised PBMCs. Receptors originate from a boy aged 5-17 years in good health and CMV-seronegative.

This chain connects TRBV4-2 to TRBJ2-1; D is possibly TRBD2 (5 bases). Trimming stripped 0 bases from V and 12 bases from J, with 18 bases between. The CDR3 consists of 15 residues. Germline lookup yields CDR1 LGHNA and CDR2 YNFKEQ. CDR3 coding DNA: TGTGCCAGCAGCCAAGATGAAGACAAAGCTAGCAGGCAGTTCTTC. This encodes CASSQDEDKASRQFF.

The DNA of the CDR3 is TGTGCCAGCAGTCCGCAGCTTCCACTAACAAACACCGGGGAGCTGTTTTTT. Translation gives CASSPQLPLTNTGELFF. This chain joins TRBV27 and TRBJ2-2; D ambiguous. The CDR3 consists of 17 residues. CDR1 MNHEY and CDR2 SMNVEV come from the germline V gene (reference sequence). Trimming stripped 5 bases from V and 2 bases from J, with 18 bases between.

The V call is TRBV9, the J call TRBJ2-5; 11 bases match TRBD2. The J call may not be correct, given that the DNA end is closer to TRBJ2-7. The CDR3 loop spans 15 amino acids. Germline V lookup: CDR1 SGDLS, CDR2 YYNGEE. The CDR3 nucleotides read TGTGCCAGCAGCCTACTAGCGGGGGAAGGATACGAGCAGTACTTC. Protein sequence: CASSLLAGEGYEQYF.

The genes are TRBV7-9 and TRBJ1-2, with 8 bases lining up with TRBD1. The germline gives CDR1 SEHNR, CDR2 FQNEAQ (reference sequence). This CDR3 is built from 13 residues. J lost 5 bases, V lost 5 bases, and 4 bases had no gene match. The CDR3 protein is CASSGTGIYGYTF. For the CDR3, the DNA is TGTGCCAGCAGCGGGACAGGAATATATGGCTACACCTTC.

Here the CDR3 DNA reads TGTGCCAGCAGTGAATATGGCGGTGGGGGGGACCCGGAAGAGACCCAGTACTTC. This codes for CASSEYGGGGDPEETQYF. The chain joins TRBV25-1 to TRBJ2-5, with 7 bases that match TRBD2. The CDR3 sequence is 18 residues long. From germline, CDR1 is MGHDK and CDR2 SYGVNS. J was trimmed by 3 bases and V by 0 bases; bases with no gene match: 13.

The rearrangement links TRBV5-1 to TRBJ2-2, with no clear D. This CDR3 has 14 amino acids. The V end was cut by 4 bases, the J end by 1 base, with 8 bases between. CDR1 is SGHRS and CDR2 is YFSETQ in the germline V gene. The CDR3 nucleotides read TGCGCCAGCAGCCCCACACGGAACACCGGGGAGCTGTTTTTT. Encoded protein: CASSPTRNTGELFF.

This clone came up a few times. V usage is TRBV5-1 and J usage is TRBJ2-7, with 14 positions matching TRBD2. The trim removed 0 bases at V and 6 bases at J, leaving 8 bases unmatched. The CDR3 consists of 17 residues. The germline V gene encodes CDR1 SGHRS and CDR2 YFSETQ. CDR3 coding DNA: TGCGCCAGCAGCTTGGGACTAGCGGGAGGGCCCGGAGCCGAGCAGTACTTC. The encoded protein is CASSLGLAGGPGAEQYF. The full variable domain, with the rest looked up from reference TRBV5-1 and TRBJ2-7, is KAGVTQTPRYLIKTRGQQVTLSCSPISGHRSVSWYQQTPGQGLQFLFEYFSETQRNKGNFPGRFSGRQFSNSRSEMNVSTLELGDSALYLCASSLGLAGGPGAEQYFGPGTRLTVT.

A single count supports this clone. The rearrangement links TRBV9 to TRBJ2-2; 14 positions agree with TRBD2. Per germline, CDR1 SGDLS and CDR2 YYNGEE. CDR3 size: 17 residues. V trimming: 0 bases; J trimming: 6 bases; junction bases outside the gene matches: 4. The CDR3 is CASSVGLAGGYAGELFF. CDR3 in DNA: TGTGCCAGCAGCGTAGGACTAGCGGGAGGGTATGCCGGGGAGCTGTTTTTT.

This clone came up a few times. The CDR3 nucleotides are TGTGCCAGCAGCCCACTAGCGGGAGACACCTACGAGCAGTACTTC. Its protein product is CASSPLAGDTYEQYF. V gene TRBV2 combines with J gene TRBJ2-7; 11 nucleotides line up with TRBD2. The V gene end was trimmed by 6 bases and the J gene end by 2 bases; junction bases not matched to a gene: 6. The CDR3 spans 15 residues. The germline V gene encodes CDR1 SNHLY and CDR2 FYNNEI.

V gene TRBV7-9 combines with J gene TRBJ1-3; TRBD1 agrees at 9 bases. CDR1 and CDR2 (germline): SEHNR, FQNEAQ (reference sequence). The CDR3 is 19 amino acids. V lost 11 bases, J lost 1 base, and 21 bases stayed unmatched. The CDR3 DNA sequence: TGTGCCGGAAAAGGGGGCACAGGGGGCGATCAATGGTCTGGAAACACCATATATTTT. Amino acid sequence: CAGKGGTGGDQWSGNTIYF.

The J gene is TRBJ2-1, the V gene TRBV4-3; weak D call: TRBD2 (6 bases). CDR1 LGHNA and CDR2 YSLEER come from the germline V gene. The V end was cut by 1 base, the J end by 13 bases, with 11 bases between. This CDR3 contains 12 residues. CDR3 sequence: CASSQGRGRQFF. The CDR3 DNA sequence: TGCGCCAGCAGCCAAGGGAGGGGCCGTCAGTTCTTC.

This chain joins TRBV6-6 and TRBJ2-5; TRBD1 is a possible D gene (5 bases). The germline V and J ends were trimmed by 0 bases and 7 bases, with 9 bases remaining between them. This CDR3 comprises 13 residues. Per germline, CDR1 MNHNY and CDR2 SVGAGI (reference sequence). The CDR3 nucleotides are TGTGCCAGCAGTTACTCACCAAGGGGGACCCAGTACTTC. This codes for CASSYSPRGTQYF.

The gene calls are TRBV4-1 and TRBJ1-5, with D possibly being TRBD1 (5 bases). Germline V CDR1 and CDR2: MGHRA, YSYEKL. The CDR3 is 13 residues long. V gave up 2 bases and J gave up 4 bases, with 6 bases separating them. The CDR3 region is CASSQWTNQPQHF. As DNA, the CDR3 is TGCGCCAGCAGCCAATGGACAAATCAGCCCCAGCATTTT.

The chain couples TRBV7-9 to TRBJ2-2; 15 bases agree with TRBD2. Germline V gives CDR1 SEHNR, CDR2 FQNEAQ (reference sequence). Trimming at V came to 5 bases and at J to 1 base, leaving 2 bases not matched to a gene. The CDR3 has 17 residues. This CDR3 reads CASSAGLAGGNTGELFF. DNA of the CDR3: TGTGCCAGCAGCGCGGGACTAGCGGGAGGGAACACCGGGGAGCTGTTTTTT. Complete variable domain (other parts from reference TRBV7-9 and TRBJ2-2): DTGVSQNPRHKITKRGQNVTFRCDPISEHNRLYWYRQTLGQGPEFLTYFQNEAQLEKSRLLSDRFSAERPKGSFSTLEIQRTEQGDSAMYLCASSAGLAGGNTGELFFGEGSRLTVL.

The chain carries TRBV25-1 and TRBJ2-7; 9 positions agree with TRBD2. The junction had 9 bases not matched to a gene; V was cut back by 3 bases and J by 3 bases. The CDR3 totals 16 residues. Germline V gives CDR1 MGHDK, CDR2 SYGVNS. Here the CDR3 reads CASSDRRLAAFYEQYF. The CDR3 region has the DNA TGTGCCAGCAGTGACCGACGACTAGCGGCTTTCTACGAGCAGTACTTC.

This chain joins TRBV5-1 and TRBJ1-1; 7 nucleotides align to TRBD1. Germline assignment: CDR1 SGHRS and CDR2 YFSETQ. The CDR3 totals 16 residues. With V trimmed by 7 bases and J by 3 bases, 15 bases remained unmatched. The CDR3 is CASGPLDTGVDTEAFF. The CDR3 bases are TGCGCCAGCGGGCCACTTGACACAGGGGTCGACACTGAAGCTTTCTTT.

CDR3 amino acids: CAWNPGGITDTQYF. CDR3 bases: TGTGCCTGGAATCCCGGCGGGATCACAGATACGCAGTATTTT. The chain carries TRBV30 and TRBJ2-3, with a possible D match to TRBD2 (6 bases). The length of the CDR3 is 14 residues. Trimming removed 4 bases at V and 2 bases at J, with 13 bases between. The germline V gene has CDR1 GTSNPN and CDR2 SVGIG (reference sequence). Supplemented by reference TRBV30 and TRBJ2-3, the full variable domain reads SQTIHQWPATLVQPVGSPLSLECTVEGTSNPNLYWYRQAAGRGLQLLFYSVGIGQISSEVPQNLSASRPQDRQFILSSKKLLLSDSGFYLCAWNPGGITDTQYFGPGTRLTVL.

This chain joins TRBV29-1 and TRBJ2-1, with a weak D call TRBD2 (6 bases). V gave up 6 bases and J gave up 10 bases, with 10 bases separating them. Germline V gene lookup returns CDR1 SQVTM and CDR2 ANQGSEA. The CDR3 totals 10 residues. The CDR3 DNA reads TGCAGCGTGGAGGGCAGGGAGCAGTTCTTC. Translated: CSVEGREQFF.

The chain couples TRBV10-3 to TRBJ1-5; 8 bases map to TRBD1. The CDR3 has 14 amino acids. J lost 5 bases, V lost 6 bases, and 6 bases had no gene match. Germline V gene data show CDR1 as ENHRY and CDR2 as SYGVKD. This chain's CDR3 is CAISVTGDDQPQHF. CDR3 DNA sequence: TGTGCCATCAGCGTGACAGGGGATGATCAGCCCCAGCATTTT.

This chain joins TRBV25-1 and TRBJ2-7, with D maybe TRBD1 (6 bases). The V gene lost 0 bases and the J gene lost 6 bases, with 9 bases spanning the gap. This CDR3 region has 13 residues. Germline CDR1 MGHDK, CDR2 SYGVNS. CDR3 in amino acids: CASSEYEGVEQYF. The CDR3 DNA reads as TGTGCCAGCAGTGAATACGAGGGGGTCGAGCAGTACTTC.

The DNA of the CDR3 is TGTGCCAGCAGTCTCCCCCCCCCGTTATCTGGGGCCAACGTCCTGACTTTC. Translating gives CASSLPPPLSGANVLTF. The chain joins TRBV27 to TRBJ2-6; D call uncertain. V shed 5 bases and J shed 1 base, with 15 bases lying between them. Germline V lookup: CDR1 MNHEY, CDR2 SMNVEV (reference sequence). The CDR3 loop spans 17 amino acids.

The V call is TRBV30, the J call TRBJ1-1; D may be TRBD1 (5 bases). Trimming left V 0 bases short and J 1 base short, with 6 bases between. This CDR3 region has 13 residues. CDR1 GTSNPN and CDR2 SVGIG come from the germline V gene (reference sequence). This CDR3 reads CAWSVQENTEAFF. In DNA form, the CDR3 reads TGTGCCTGGAGTGTACAGGAGAACACTGAAGCTTTCTTT.

The chain couples TRBV11-1 to TRBJ2-7; 7 bases align to TRBD1. J was trimmed by 6 bases and V by 4 bases; bases with no gene match: 6. The CDR3 has 13 residues. From germline, CDR1 is SGHAT and CDR2 FQDESV (reference sequence). CDR3 nucleotide sequence: TGTGCCAGCAGCTATGGGACAGCCGGCGAGCAGTACTTC. Protein: CASSYGTAGEQYF.

This clone was detected only once. Relative to the germline gene, one junction end is altered; a read error may explain this. The chain carries TRBV5-8 and TRBJ2-7; 10 bases match TRBD1. This CDR3 is 15 amino acids long. Germline CDR1 and CDR2: SGHTS and YDEGEE. Written as DNA, the CDR3 is TGTACCAGCAGCTTTGGGACAGGGGTTCAATACGAGCAGTACTTC. Its protein product is CTSSFGTGVQYEQYF.

This rearrangement joins TRBV27 to TRBJ2-5, with 7 bases lining up with TRBD2. Germline V gives CDR1 MNHEY, CDR2 SMNVEV (reference sequence). V was pared by 4 bases and J by 4 bases, with 6 bases of the junction left unmatched. There are 14 residues in the CDR3. CDR3 loop: CASSSKRDGETQYF. Written as DNA, the CDR3 is TGTGCCAGCAGTTCGAAGCGGGACGGAGAGACCCAGTACTTC.